This T cell receptor (beta chain) was identified during a study of T cell responses to AZD1222 COVID-19 vaccine. Study-level results: Clonal diversity was possibly underestimated, and the donors were mostly white British, with more females. CD4 TCRs linked to vaccination spanned spike, dominating at 160-218 and 743-854. Sampling that yielded the repertoires occurred only after the peak T cell response.

Generated by immunoSEQ multiplex PCR, the TCRdb table keeps only in-frame clones and is missing some. Here the sample spans 100,000 to 150,000 clones, 88% being singletons. V lost 6 bases to trimming and J lost 5 bases, with 10 bases between them. The CDR3 is 12 residues long. Germline V gene data show CDR1 as SNHLY and CDR2 as FYNNEI. Concerning this clone: What it binds is unknown.

J is TRBJ2-5 and V is TRBV2; tentative D call: TRBD1 (5 bases). This receptor was identified in an adult in good health. The starting material was peripheral blood, obtained on day 0 of MenACWY control vaccination. CDR3 in amino acids: CASRTGGETQYF. CDR3 nucleotides: TGTGCCAGCAGAACAGGTGGTGAGACCCAGTACTTC.